This T cell receptor (beta chain) was sequenced in a study of blood T cell repertoires in COVID-19. This CDR3 spans 15 amino acids. V lost 7 bases and J lost 1, with 16 bases in between. The V gene's germline CDR1 is MNHEY and CDR2 SMNVEV (reference sequence). Sequencing was performed with immunoSEQ multiplex PCR; in TCRdb, only in-frame clones are kept and a portion is missing. The sample yields about 190,000 clones, around 80% seen once. The source material was peripheral blood. The chain has TRBV27 and TRBJ2-5, with a tentative D call TRBD1 (7 bases). The sequence was collected from a woman between 45 and 65 years old with acute or convalescent COVID-19. The CDR3 sequence: CASKTRGTAQETQYF. As DNA, the CDR3 is TGTGCCAGCAAGACCCGCGGGACAGCCCAAGAGACCCAGTACTTC.